Below, 20 T cell receptor beta chains from the same sample are listed, as sequenced in a study of blood T cell repertoires in COVID-19. Data came from immunoSEQ multiplex PCR; TCRdb stores just in-frame clones and leaves some out. The data hold 200,000 to 250,000 clones, with roughly 86% observed a single time. The sequencing sample was made of peripheral blood. Source of these receptors: a woman of 80 years or more with COVID-19, enrolled during active disease.

The chain is built from TRBV27 and TRBJ2-5; maybe TRBD1 (6 bases). Per germline, CDR1 MNHEY and CDR2 SMNVEV (reference sequence). The CDR3 length is 13 residues. The V end lost 8 bases, the J end lost 5 bases, and 15 bases lay between the germline ends. The chain's CDR3 is CASGRTGRETQYF. CDR3 sequence (DNA): TGTGCCAGCGGTAGAACAGGGCGGGAGACCCAGTACTTC.

Points on this clone: The CDR3 carries no conserved terminal phenylalanine or tryptophan, so it likely arises from a read error. V gene TRBV6-2 or TRBV6-3 combines with J gene TRBJ1-2, with TRBD1 identical over 7 bases. The ends lost 2 bases at V and 4 bases at J; junction bases unmatched: 4. Germline CDR1 MNHEY, CDR2 SVGEGT. This CDR3 has 14 amino acids. CDR3 sequence (DNA): TGTGCCAGCAGTTACCGGGCAGGGGGCTATGGCTACACCCTC. Its protein product is CASSYRAGGYGYTL.

This clone occurred once. The rearrangement joins TRBV6-6 to TRBJ1-5; 7 nucleotides align to TRBD1. The germline gives CDR1 MNHNY, CDR2 SVGAGI (reference sequence). The V segment lost 8 bases and the J segment 0 bases; nucleotides outside the gene matches: 7. CDR3 length equals 15 residues. The DNA for the CDR3 is TGTGCCAGCTCGGCAGGGGGAATTAGCAATCAGCCCCAGCATTTT. Residues: CASSAGGISNQPQHF.

The chain is built from TRBV4-1 and TRBJ1-2; 10 bases align to TRBD1. Per the germline V gene, CDR1 is MGHRA and CDR2 is YSYEKL. V shed 3 bases, J shed 6 bases, and the junction held 1 base outside the gene matches. The CDR3 is made up of 13 amino acids. The CDR3 nucleotides are TGCGCCAGCAGCCACGGACAGGGGGATGGCTACACCTTC. Translation gives CASSHGQGDGYTF.

Only one count was recorded for this clone. This chain connects TRBV7-2 to TRBJ2-1; 7 bases line up with TRBD1. This CDR3 is built from 12 residues. From germline, CDR1 is SGHTA and CDR2 FQGNSA. Losses at the gene ends were 5 bases for V and 12 bases for J; bases not matched to a gene: 7. CDR3 residues: CASSPQGMRQFF. Here the CDR3 DNA reads TGTGCCAGCAGCCCACAGGGGATGAGGCAGTTCTTC. The variable domain in full, completed from reference TRBV7-2 and TRBJ2-1, reads GAGVSQSPSNKVTEKGKDVELRCDPISGHTALYWYRQSLGQGLEFLIYFQGNSAPDKSGLPSDRFSAERTGGSVSTLTIQRTQQEDSAVYLCASSPQGMRQFFGPGTRLTVL.

The chain combines TRBV12-5 with TRBJ2-1; 12 bases fit TRBD1. J lost 1 base, V lost 6 bases, and 10 bases had no gene match. This CDR3 is built from 18 residues. Germline CDR1 LGHNT, CDR2 FRNRAP. For the CDR3, the DNA is TGTGCTAGTGGCCGGGACAGGGGGCTTTTGAAGTCCTACAATGAGCAGTTCTTC. Protein product: CASGRDRGLLKSYNEQFF. Drawing the rest from reference TRBV12-5 and TRBJ2-1, the complete variable domain is DARVTQTPRHKVTEMGQEVTMRCQPILGHNTVFWYRQTMMQGLELLAYFRNRAPLDDSGMPKDRFSAEMPDATLATLKIQPSEPRDSAVYFCASGRDRGLLKSYNEQFFGPGTRLTVL.

A note on this clone: The same CDR3 also results from other DNA sequences found in this sample. This chain links TRBV5-1 with TRBJ2-5, with D hard to call. The CDR3 is 14 residues long. The germline V and J ends were trimmed by 0 bases and 4 bases, with 10 bases remaining between them. Germline lookup yields CDR1 SGHRS and CDR2 YFSETQ. The CDR3 loop reads CASSLGGLGETQYF. The CDR3 DNA sequence: TGCGCCAGCAGCTTGGGCGGCTTGGGAGAGACCCAGTACTTC.

This chain connects TRBV4-1 to TRBJ2-3, with 9 bases fitting TRBD1. This CDR3 is built from 15 residues. Germline CDR1 reads MGHRA; CDR2 reads YSYEKL. V was pared by 0 bases and J by 9 bases, with 7 bases of the junction left unmatched. CDR3 loop: CASSQDLTGGKTQYF. The CDR3 nucleotides are TGCGCCAGCAGCCAAGATTTGACAGGGGGAAAGACGCAGTATTTT.

This chain's CDR3 is CASSRPRDRGPRFYEQYV. CDR3 DNA: TGTGCCAGCAGCCGCCCCCGGGACAGGGGGCCCAGATTCTACGAGCAGTACGTC. The chain is built from TRBV28 and TRBJ2-7, with 12 bases fitting TRBD1. The CDR3 has 18 amino acids. CDR1 and CDR2 (germline): MDHEN, SYDVKM. Trimming took 6 bases from V and 3 from J; bases not matched to a gene: 15.

This rearrangement joins TRBV6-2 or TRBV6-3 to TRBJ2-3; TRBD2 matches 8 bases. The CDR3 is 13 amino acids. V was pared by 2 bases and J by 9 bases, with 4 bases of the junction left unmatched. Germline CDR1 reads MNHEY; CDR2 reads SVGEGT. CDR3: CASSYGLAPTQYF. The DNA of the CDR3 is TGTGCCAGCAGTTACGGACTAGCCCCAACGCAGTATTTT.

This chain connects TRBV12-3 or TRBV12-4 to TRBJ1-2; unclear D gene. The length of the CDR3 is 11 residues. Trimming shortened V by 8 bases and J by 4 bases, and 8 bases separated the two germline ends. As DNA, the CDR3 is TGTGCCAGCCTACAGAGCTATGGCTACACCTTC. Residues: CASLQSYGYTF.

The V and J genes are TRBV6-5 and TRBJ1-6; no clear D gene. Germline CDR1 reads MNHEY; CDR2 reads SVGAGI. Trimming removed 2 bases from V and 6 bases from J, with 8 bases in between. The CDR3 has 14 residues. Written as DNA, the CDR3 is TGTGCCAGCAGTTACCTTGGTAGTAATTCACCCCTCCACTTT. Protein sequence: CASSYLGSNSPLHF.

This sequence joins TRBV2 and TRBJ1-2, with D perhaps TRBD1 (6 bases). Germline loops: CDR1 SNHLY, CDR2 FYNNEI. With 7 bases removed from V and 3 bases from J, the gap between germline ends came to 15 bases. This CDR3 comprises 14 residues. DNA for the CDR3: TGTGCCAGCAACAGGGACTACTGGGACTATGGCTACACCTTC. It specifies CASNRDYWDYGYTF.

Here the CDR3 DNA reads TGTGCCACCAAGACAGGGAGCACAGATACGCAGTATTTT. Encoded protein: CATKTGSTDTQYF. V and J are TRBV12-3 or TRBV12-4 and TRBJ2-3, with 7 bases matching TRBD1. This CDR3 is 13 amino acids long. V lost 10 bases, J lost 0 bases, and 4 bases stayed unmatched.

The chain couples TRBV5-1 to TRBJ1-2; 10 bases are shared with TRBD1. This CDR3 region has 14 residues. Trimming cost V 4 bases and J 2 bases; bases outside gene matches: 2. The germline CDR1 and CDR2 sequences are SGHRS and YFSETQ. The CDR3 coding sequence is TGCGCCAGCAGCGGGACAGGGGAAAACTATGGCTACACCTTC. This encodes CASSGTGENYGYTF.

This clone was detected only once. The chain uses TRBV5-6 and TRBJ1-4; D gene uncertain. The ends were cut back, 10 bases at V and 8 bases at J, with 15 bases in the middle. The CDR3 spans 12 residues. Germline V CDR1 and CDR2: SGHDT, YYEEEE. The CDR3: CALPLRLEKLFF. In nucleotides, the CDR3 is TGTGCCCTCCCCTTAAGACTAGAAAAACTGTTTTTT.

The genes are TRBV27 and TRBJ2-1; D is possibly TRBD2 (5 bases). The CDR3 contains 13 residues. In germline, CDR1 is MNHEY, CDR2 SMNVEV (reference sequence). Deletions cut 8 bases from V and 9 bases from J, with 17 bases between. CDR3: CASGIGPGVEQFF. The DNA of the CDR3 is TGTGCCAGCGGCATAGGCCCCGGGGTTGAGCAGTTCTTC.

This clone has only one observation. This chain connects TRBV5-3 to TRBJ1-6; D possibly corresponds to TRBD1 (6 bases). TRBV5-3 is flagged as an ORF with uncertain function. The CDR3 extends over 18 amino acids. The V and J ends lost 4 bases and 8 bases respectively, with 25 bases between them. CDR3 protein: CARSLYWADRLADSPLHF. CDR3 coding DNA: TGTGCCAGAAGCCTTTATTGGGCGGACAGACTTGCTGATTCACCCCTCCACTTT.

The table lists this clone with a few counts. The V and J genes are TRBV7-7 and TRBJ2-2; D is perhaps TRBD1 (5 bases). CDR1 is SSHAT, CDR2 FNYEAQ, per germline (reference sequence). V shed 5 bases and J shed 0 bases, with 13 bases lying between them. This CDR3 contains 16 residues. In DNA, the CDR3 is TGTGCCAGCAGCCCTACAGGTGTCACGAACACCGGGGAGCTGTTTTTT. Protein: CASSPTGVTNTGELFF.

This chain joins TRBV7-3 and TRBJ2-1; 10 positions match TRBD1. The CDR3 contains 15 residues. CDR1 and CDR2 (germline): SGHTA, FQGTGA. With V trimmed by 3 bases and J by 8 bases, 7 bases remained unmatched. CDR3 bases: TGTGCCAGCAGCTTGACAGGGGGCCGCATCGATGAGCAGTTCTTC. Translated: CASSLTGGRIDEQFF.